These T cell receptor beta chains were read from a single sample in a study of human T cells and chemical hapten exposure. TCRdb reprocessed the RACE reads with MiXCR, giving one entry per CDR3 protein. The sample lists around 150,000 distinct CDR3 sequences, roughly 15% occurring once. This specimen consisted of whole blood, obtained in connection with sensitization to the hapten diphenylcyclopropenone (DPC). These receptor sequences come from a woman in her 30s with alopecia areata. Some clones in this sample may be carry-over from other donors' samples. CDR3s leave out the opening cysteine and the closing phenylalanine or tryptophan. A D gene is named only where the DNA matches it firmly.

J	D	V	CDR3
TRBJ2-4	NA	TRBV11-3	ASSLYRGGMNIQY
TRBJ2-5	TRBD1	TRBV5-4	ASNRGLGAGGEETQY
TRBJ1-6	NA	TRBV27	ASSGLPGGSGSPLH
TRBJ2-1	NA	TRBV3-1	ASSQDFGSYNEQF
TRBJ1-1	NA	TRBV18	ASSPPKTGNTEAF
TRBJ1-3	NA	TRBV7-2	ASSAGQRGNTIY
TRBJ1-1	NA	TRBV12-3/TRBV12-4	ASSSQAGTEAF
TRBJ2-1	TRBD2	TRBV25-1	ASSDPTSGGADEQF
TRBJ2-1	NA	TRBV29-1	SVESGRLFNEQF
TRBJ1-6	NA	TRBV6-2/TRBV6-3	ASSYSRSSYNSPLH
TRBJ1-1	NA	TRBV6-1	ASKPLSRDTEAF
TRBJ1-1	TRBD1	TRBV6-1	ASQGQVNTEAF
TRBJ1-5	NA	TRBV6-2/TRBV6-3	ASSTQIPQSQPQH
TRBJ1-4	NA	TRBV29-1	SVEWGGKLF
TRBJ1-1	NA	TRBV6-5	ASSYGTLNTEAF
TRBJ1-2	TRBD1	TRBV5-4	ASSAGTGNYGYT
TRBJ1-1	TRBD1	TRBV2	ASGADRGNTEAF
TRBJ2-1	NA	TRBV11-2	ASSFGIDVNEQF
TRBJ2-5	NA	TRBV6-6	ASTLPPGETQY
TRBJ2-1	TRBD2	TRBV27	ASSPTVLAGGRNEQF
TRBJ1-5	NA	TRBV7-2	ASSPGQTNQPQH
TRBJ2-7	NA	TRBV18	ASSPDGAWEQY
TRBJ2-3	TRBD1	TRBV2	ASSPGQGPLDTQY
TRBJ2-1	NA	TRBV7-3	ASSRNPDQITNEQF
TRBJ1-1	TRBD1	TRBV6-2/TRBV6-3	ASNAGTGQTEAF
TRBJ2-2	NA	TRBV29-1	SVEDRADQTAGELF
TRBJ2-7	TRBD2	TRBV28	ASSLRGTSGDEQY
TRBJ1-6	NA	TRBV19	ASSLRTTGTTNSPLH
TRBJ2-1	NA	TRBV24-1	ATSDLSRPSSYNEQF
TRBJ2-2	NA	TRBV6-2/TRBV6-3	AAVADNTGELF
TRBJ2-7	NA	TRBV3-1	ASSQSGLEQY
TRBJ2-3	TRBD1	TRBV20-1	SASDRDVDTQY
TRBJ2-1	NA	TRBV7-3	ASSLWGTIGDEQF
TRBJ1-1	NA	TRBV15	ATSREGNTEAF
TRBJ2-7	TRBD1	TRBV7-9	ASSLAGQATLYEQY
TRBJ2-7	NA	TRBV10-3	AIRQRDTYEQY
TRBJ1-6	NA	TRBV20-1	SARDPGGNSPLH
TRBJ1-2	NA	TRBV29-1	SVGGANYGYT
TRBJ2-7	TRBD2	TRBV28	ASSFGSSGRAQQY
TRBJ2-7	NA	TRBV18	ASSPRVRDEQY
TRBJ2-6	NA	TRBV12-3/TRBV12-4	ASSRQGFGVLT
TRBJ1-2	NA	TRBV28	ASRNTYGYT
TRBJ2-1	TRBD1	TRBV7-9	ASSTTRAGTGAYNEQF
TRBJ1-4	TRBD1	TRBV20-1	SAVSGTGNEKLF
TRBJ2-4	NA	TRBV11-2	ASSSRRDIAKNIQY
TRBJ1-1	TRBD1	TRBV13	ASSFGQGAATEAF
TRBJ1-1	TRBD1	TRBV5-5	ASSDNRGRVTEAF
TRBJ2-2	NA	TRBV20-1	SARDRGRERVGELF
TRBJ2-3	TRBD2	TRBV6-6	ASSLKAGGRSDTQY
TRBJ2-7	TRBD2	TRBV27	ASSLSRLAGEGEQY
TRBJ1-2	NA	TRBV28	ASSLFGRYGYT
TRBJ1-2	TRBD1	TRBV28	ATTVGGGNNYGYT
TRBJ1-5	NA	TRBV6-2/TRBV6-3	ASSPQVSRRRYSNQPQH
TRBJ2-7	TRBD1	TRBV10-3	AISELGRGNEQY
TRBJ1-1	NA	TRBV6-2/TRBV6-3	ASSYSKGSTEAF
TRBJ1-1	TRBD1	TRBV13	ASSPTGTAFGEAF
TRBJ2-7	NA	TRBV9	ASSVDQGSYEQY
TRBJ1-2	NA	TRBV20-1	SARSWATTGGYT
TRBJ2-7	NA	TRBV4-3	ASSQGQKSSYEQY